The 3 T cell receptor beta chains listed next were all sequenced from one sample in a study of blood T cell repertoires in COVID-19. Sequenced by immunoSEQ multiplex PCR; TCRdb stores in-frame clones only, minus some. This sample yields approximately 180,000 clones, of which roughly 87% are seen a single time; about a fifth belongs to the top ten. Specimen: peripheral blood. These receptors all stem from a man aged 55 to 70 with active or convalescent COVID-19.

This clone appeared a single time. This rearrangement joins TRBV27 to TRBJ1-2; 7 nucleotides line up with TRBD1. The CDR3 is made up of 13 amino acids. V was pared by 6 bases and J by 2 bases, with 3 bases of the junction left unmatched. Germline CDR1 is MNHEY and CDR2 is SMNVEV (reference sequence). For the CDR3, the DNA is TGTGCCAGCAGGACGACAGGGAACTATGGCTACACCTTC. It encodes CASRTTGNYGYTF.

In its sample, this clone was seen a few times. The sample holds other DNA sequences that translate to the same CDR3. The chain employs TRBV19 and TRBJ1-6; the match to TRBD1 covers 8 bases. J was trimmed by 7 bases and V by 5 bases; bases with no gene match: 4. CDR1 is LNHDA and CDR2 is SQIVND in the germline V gene (reference sequence). The CDR3 sequence is 14 residues long. CDR3 coding DNA: TGTGCCAGTAGTTTAACAGGGGGAAATTCACCCCTCCACTTT. It is translated as CASSLTGGNSPLHF.

The chain combines TRBV19 with TRBJ1-2; unclear D gene. Germline CDR1 and CDR2: LNHDA and SQIVND (reference sequence). Trimming cost V 3 bases and J 3 bases, with 8 bases left between them. The CDR3 runs 13 residues. The CDR3 here is CASSIRRYYGYTF. In DNA form, the CDR3 reads TGTGCCAGTAGTATTAGGAGGTACTATGGCTACACCTTC.